The 11 T cell receptor beta chains given below trace back to one sample, sequenced in a study of identical twins. TCRdb processed the 5' RACE reads anew with MiXCR; each CDR3 protein has one entry. The data contain about 550,000 distinct CDR3 sequences, around 22% of them singletons. These data were also filed under a second study, of yellow fever vaccine responses in identical twins.

Sequences were obtained from CD4+ T cells sorted from blood. These receptors all stem from a woman under 30 in good health.

This clonotype turned up a few times. The chain couples TRBV29-1 to TRBJ1-1; D is possibly TRBD1 (5 bases). Germline CDR1 and CDR2: SQVTM and ANQGSEA. The CDR3 spans 12 residues. V was shortened by 5 bases and J by 2 bases, with 9 bases between the two germline ends. The CDR3 DNA sequence: TGCAGCGTTTACCAGGGTAACACTGAAGCTTTCTTT. It specifies CSVYQGNTEAFF.

This clonotype was recorded a few times. The chain employs TRBV10-3 and TRBJ2-4; D not resolved. The germline V gene encodes CDR1 ENHRY and CDR2 SYGVKD. This CDR3 has 13 residues. V dropped 10 bases and J dropped 4 bases, with 14 bases sitting between them. The CDR3, as DNA: TGTGCCACCGGTTTGGAGTCGAAAAACATTCAGTACTTC. Protein: CATGLESKNIQYF.

This clonotype was counted only a few times. The chain couples TRBV6-1 to TRBJ2-3, with 7 positions matching TRBD2. Germline CDR1 reads MNHNS; CDR2 reads SASEGT. This CDR3 is built from 15 residues. Trimming took 6 bases from V and 6 from J; bases not matched to a gene: 12. CDR3 region: CASSPTGGSGDTQYF. Written as DNA, the CDR3 is TGTGCCAGCAGCCCTACGGGGGGTTCAGGCGATACGCAGTATTTT.

The genes are TRBV20-1 and TRBJ1-5; D is unclear. The CDR3 runs to 11 residues. Germline V gene data show CDR1 as DFQATT and CDR2 as SNEGSKA (reference sequence). Trimming took off 6 bases at V and 5 bases at J, with 8 bases between the two ends. CDR3 sequence: CSALDHQPQHF. The CDR3 DNA follows: TGCAGTGCCCTAGACCATCAGCCCCAGCATTTT.

V is TRBV7-6 and J is TRBJ2-3, with 11 positions matching TRBD1. This CDR3 spans 16 amino acids. J was trimmed by 4 bases and V by 0 bases; bases with no gene match: 3. Germline V CDR1 and CDR2: SGHVS, FNYEAQ. The CDR3 DNA reads TGTGCCAGCAGCTTAGCGGACAGGGGGCATGCAGATACGCAGTATTTT. It encodes CASSLADRGHADTQYF.

This clonotype has more than one count but fewer than ten. This chain uses TRBV12-3 or TRBV12-4 with TRBJ2-3, with 10 bases lining up with TRBD2. Trimming at V came to 5 bases and at J to 2 bases, leaving 7 bases not matched to a gene. CDR3 length: 16 residues. The CDR3 nucleotides are TGTGCCAGCAGTAACCCTAGCGGGGGAGCCACAGATACGCAGTATTTT. Residues: CASSNPSGGATDTQYF.

This clonotype was counted a few times. The V and J genes are TRBV15 and TRBJ2-7; 14 bases map to TRBD2. Germline lookup yields CDR1 LNHNV and CDR2 YYDKDF (reference sequence). CDR3 length: 16 amino acids. V was clipped by 0 bases and J by 9 bases; unmatched bases: 7. In DNA, the CDR3 is TGTGCCACCAGCAGAGATCGACTAGCGGGAGGGCCGGGGCAGTACTTC. It translates to CATSRDRLAGGPGQYF.

The rearrangement joins TRBV6-1 to TRBJ1-6, with D maybe TRBD1 (5 bases). Looked up from germline, CDR1 is MNHNS and CDR2 is SASEGT. The V gene lost 6 bases and the J gene lost 7 bases, with 16 bases spanning the gap. The CDR3 is made up of 15 amino acids. In nucleotides, the CDR3 is TGTGCCAGCAGCCCCGACAGCTTATTGAATTCACCCCTCCACTTT. Its translation is CASSPDSLLNSPLHF.

The rearrangement uses TRBV9 and TRBJ2-3, with 7 nucleotides matching TRBD1. With 3 bases clipped from V and 1 base from J, the junction kept 8 bases outside the gene matches. The CDR3 has 16 amino acids. Per the germline V gene, CDR1 is SGDLS and CDR2 is YYNGEE. CDR3 in amino acids: CASSALRTGRTDTQYF. As DNA, the CDR3 is TGTGCCAGCAGCGCCCTTCGGACAGGCCGCACAGATACGCAGTATTTT.

There are a few counts of this clonotype. CDR3 region: CSVVETSTYEQYF. CDR3 DNA sequence: TGCAGCGTTGTAGAGACTAGTACCTACGAGCAGTACTTC. J is TRBJ2-7 and V is TRBV29-1, with a tentative D call TRBD2 (6 bases). The length of the CDR3 is 13 residues. Germline loops: CDR1 SQVTM, CDR2 ANQGSEA. V was cut by 4 bases and J by 2 bases, with 12 bases left in between.

This clonotype has a handful of counts. The chain recombines TRBV7-6 with TRBJ2-1; D is undetermined. The CDR3 runs 16 residues. V was clipped by 3 bases and J by 0 bases, with 12 bases between them. CDR1 is SGHVS and CDR2 is FNYEAQ in the germline V gene. CDR3 coding DNA: TGTGCCAGCAGCTTGTTGGCGATGAGCTCCTACAATGAGCAGTTCTTC. Its translation is CASSLLAMSSYNEQFF.